The rows below give T cell receptor beta chains drawn from one sample of a study of cytomegalovirus exposure and HLA in healthy donors. Some clones are missing from TCRdb's copy, which holds only in-frame ones; the method was immunoSEQ multiplex PCR. The repertoire has 200,000 to 250,000 clones, about 74% of them found once; the top ten carry less than 2%. Source material: PBMCs. The source is a woman between 25 and 40 years old in good health and CMV-seronegative. CDR3s leave out the opening cysteine and the closing phenylalanine or tryptophan. Fields, in order: J gene, D gene, V gene, CDR3 protein. The D gene is left open where the match is weak.

j_call: TRBJ1-1; d_call: TRBD1; v_call: TRBV30; cdr3_aa: ARQGVQNTEAF
j_call: TRBJ2-5; d_call: -; v_call: TRBV7-6; cdr3_aa: ASSLEGAAETQY
j_call: TRBJ2-5; d_call: -; v_call: TRBV27; cdr3_aa: ASSLRGTTLTETQY
j_call: TRBJ1-1; d_call: -; v_call: TRBV6-5; cdr3_aa: ASTRQTEAF
j_call: TRBJ1-1; d_call: TRBD1; v_call: TRBV19; cdr3_aa: ASRDLRGQGNTEAF
j_call: TRBJ1-3; d_call: -; v_call: TRBV29-1; cdr3_aa: SVEGLGDTIY
j_call: TRBJ2-7; d_call: -; v_call: TRBV27; cdr3_aa: ASSFGRGMEQY
j_call: TRBJ1-2; d_call: -; v_call: TRBV27; cdr3_aa: ASSLYRLGPDGYT
j_call: TRBJ2-3; d_call: TRBD1; v_call: TRBV30; cdr3_aa: AWSGRQGTTQY
j_call: TRBJ1-1; d_call: -; v_call: TRBV13; cdr3_aa: ASSLGGNTEAF
j_call: TRBJ2-1; d_call: TRBD2; v_call: TRBV7-9; cdr3_aa: ASTFGLAGAPGRQREQF
j_call: TRBJ2-7; d_call: -; v_call: TRBV5-1; cdr3_aa: ASSLTGGHYYEQY
j_call: TRBJ1-5; d_call: -; v_call: TRBV7-9; cdr3_aa: ASSPYAAGVQPQH
j_call: TRBJ1-5; d_call: -; v_call: TRBV19; cdr3_aa: ASSIWAGDQPQH
j_call: TRBJ1-4; d_call: TRBD1; v_call: TRBV30; cdr3_aa: AWDRGYATNEKLF
j_call: TRBJ2-7; d_call: -; v_call: TRBV7-3; cdr3_aa: ASSLKQGYEQY
j_call: TRBJ2-7; d_call: TRBD2; v_call: TRBV6-4; cdr3_aa: ASSDPTFGLAGDEQY
j_call: TRBJ1-1; d_call: -; v_call: TRBV6-1; cdr3_aa: ASSRRGRGDTEAF
j_call: TRBJ2-3; d_call: -; v_call: TRBV7-9; cdr3_aa: ASSFSADTDTQY
j_call: TRBJ2-5; d_call: -; v_call: TRBV10-3; cdr3_aa: AISDFEGQETQY
j_call: TRBJ1-1; d_call: TRBD1; v_call: TRBV15; cdr3_aa: ATTKDREFVTEAF
j_call: TRBJ2-5; d_call: TRBD1; v_call: TRBV2; cdr3_aa: ASVQGVGQETQY
j_call: TRBJ1-2; d_call: -; v_call: TRBV10-2; cdr3_aa: ASSPQEVALGYT
j_call: TRBJ2-5; d_call: -; v_call: TRBV15; cdr3_aa: ATSGGVTGQETQY
j_call: TRBJ1-1; d_call: TRBD1; v_call: TRBV6-5; cdr3_aa: ASSSGTEAEAF
j_call: TRBJ2-3; d_call: -; v_call: TRBV5-1; cdr3_aa: ASSFGGGSPDTQY
j_call: TRBJ1-5; d_call: -; v_call: TRBV4-3; cdr3_aa: ASSQSLSEAQH
j_call: TRBJ2-7; d_call: TRBD2; v_call: TRBV6-5; cdr3_aa: ASFRAGDSYEQY
j_call: TRBJ2-3; d_call: TRBD1; v_call: TRBV5-8; cdr3_aa: ASSHGQGMTLTDTQY
j_call: TRBJ2-5; d_call: -; v_call: TRBV30; cdr3_aa: AWTVRRQETQY
j_call: TRBJ1-1; d_call: -; v_call: TRBV7-2; cdr3_aa: ASSSQGNTEAF
j_call: TRBJ1-4; d_call: -; v_call: TRBV2; cdr3_aa: ASCEESRDRRFR
j_call: TRBJ1-1; d_call: -; v_call: TRBV27; cdr3_aa: ASSFDTLTTEAF
j_call: TRBJ1-1; d_call: -; v_call: TRBV6-5; cdr3_aa: ASSDWGLNTEAF
j_call: TRBJ1-1; d_call: TRBD1; v_call: TRBV7-9; cdr3_aa: ASSLNPGGTTEAF
j_call: TRBJ2-5; d_call: -; v_call: TRBV5-1; cdr3_aa: ASSLEGSGETQY
j_call: TRBJ1-1; d_call: TRBD1; v_call: TRBV7-9; cdr3_aa: ASSLVGTGGTEAF
j_call: TRBJ2-1; d_call: TRBD2; v_call: TRBV11-2; cdr3_aa: ASSSGGGIKRNEQF
j_call: TRBJ2-5; d_call: TRBD2; v_call: TRBV25-1; cdr3_aa: ASTSSGTSGSLGETQY
j_call: TRBJ1-1; d_call: TRBD1; v_call: TRBV9; cdr3_aa: ASSATGTGYTEAF
j_call: TRBJ1-1; d_call: TRBD1; v_call: TRBV18; cdr3_aa: ASSRQGLNTEAF
j_call: TRBJ2-2; d_call: TRBD2; v_call: TRBV2; cdr3_aa: ASSELAGYTGELF
j_call: TRBJ2-4; d_call: TRBD1; v_call: TRBV5-1; cdr3_aa: ASSIGQGEAKNIQY
j_call: TRBJ2-3; d_call: -; v_call: TRBV2; cdr3_aa: ASSVTLGADTQY
j_call: TRBJ2-7; d_call: -; v_call: TRBV9; cdr3_aa: ASSVDWGPGEQY
j_call: TRBJ2-1; d_call: -; v_call: TRBV9; cdr3_aa: ASRGGLADNEQF
j_call: TRBJ1-3; d_call: -; v_call: TRBV19; cdr3_aa: ASSQGWGTGNTIY
j_call: TRBJ1-1; d_call: -; v_call: TRBV7-3; cdr3_aa: ASSNRAGAGGTEAF
j_call: TRBJ1-1; d_call: -; v_call: TRBV15; cdr3_aa: ATSVFGDTEAF
j_call: TRBJ1-4; d_call: -; v_call: TRBV6-1; cdr3_aa: ASSRDVWEKLF
j_call: TRBJ2-5; d_call: TRBD2; v_call: TRBV19; cdr3_aa: ASSITSGEETQY
j_call: TRBJ2-3; d_call: -; v_call: TRBV6-1; cdr3_aa: ASTAAEVGTDTQY
j_call: TRBJ2-3; d_call: TRBD2; v_call: TRBV5-5; cdr3_aa: ASSLGLAGRTDTQY
j_call: TRBJ2-1; d_call: -; v_call: TRBV11-3; cdr3_aa: ASMTGSLHNEQF
j_call: TRBJ2-1; d_call: TRBD1; v_call: TRBV9; cdr3_aa: ASSRGDRENEQF
j_call: TRBJ2-7; d_call: -; v_call: TRBV5-1; cdr3_aa: ASSSFYEQY